Listed here are 21 T cell receptor beta chains from one sample, sequenced in a study of Graves' ophthalmopathy and Graves' hyperthyroidism. The authors amplified TCR beta CDR3 regions from RNA transcripts. A first-round RT-PCR used HTBI primers, followed by a second-round multiplex PCR. One entry per CDR3 protein, called by TCRdb with MiXCR from the multiplex PCR reads. The sample lists about 25,000 distinct CDR3 sequences; roughly 50% were seen once. Sequencing used peripheral blood. The receptors originated from an adult woman with stable Graves' hyperthyroidism.

This clonotype was counted at least ten times. With a much larger clone just one base away, this may be a read error. The chain couples TRBV20-1 to TRBJ2-1; TRBD2 matches at 7 bases. This CDR3 region has 15 residues. CDR1 is DFQATT, CDR2 SNEGSKA, per germline (reference sequence). The CDR3 nucleotides read TGCAGTGCTAGAGATGCGGGAGTGTCCCACAATGAGCAGTCCTTC. It codes for CSARDAGVSHNEQSF.

This clonotype rates as medium-sized. The chain couples TRBV24-1 to TRBJ2-7, with 8 positions matching TRBD2. This CDR3 is 13 amino acids long. The junction had 6 bases not matched to a gene; V was cut back by 9 bases and J by 3 bases. Germline CDR1 KGHDR, CDR2 SFDVKD. CDR3 region: CATSSGSVYEQYF. For the CDR3, the DNA is TGTGCCACCTCCAGCGGGAGCGTCTACGAGCAGTACTTC.

This rearrangement joins TRBV10-3 to TRBJ1-2; D is unclear. The CDR3 totals 15 residues. Germline-derived CDR1 and CDR2 are ENHRY and SYGVKD. V lost 5 bases and J 5 bases, leaving 18 bases between the germline ends. In DNA, the CDR3 is TGTGCCATCAGTCGAGACACAGATACGCAGTATGGCTACACCTTC. Amino acids: CAISRDTDTQYGYTF.

V is TRBV6-5 and J is TRBJ2-6; D uncertain. The CDR3 runs 13 residues. Germline V CDR1 and CDR2: MNHEY, SVGAGI. Trimming stripped 6 bases from V and 4 bases from J, with 7 bases between. The CDR3 region is CASSARGANVLTF. In DNA form, the CDR3 reads TGTGCCAGCAGCGCGCGGGGGGCCAACGTCCTGACTTTC.

In this sample, this clonotype turned up many times. The chain recombines TRBV27 with TRBJ2-7; D gene ambiguous. CDR3 length: 11 residues. Germline values: CDR1 MNHEY, CDR2 SMNVEV (reference sequence). Trimming took off 4 bases at V and 3 bases at J, with 4 bases between the two ends. Written as DNA, the CDR3 is TGTGCCAGCAGTTCTTACTACGAGCAGTACTTC. Its translation: CASSSYYEQYF.

The chain recombines TRBV9 with TRBJ1-2; D not resolved. CDR3 size: 11 residues. Trimming took 3 bases from V and 4 from J, leaving 4 bases between them. Germline assignment: CDR1 SGDLS and CDR2 YYNGEE. The CDR3 is CASSGGYGYTF. CDR3 nucleotides: TGTGCCAGCAGCGGGGGCTATGGCTACACCTTC. Drawing the rest from reference TRBV9 and TRBJ1-2, the complete variable domain is DSGVTQTPKHLITATGQRVTLRCSPRSGDLSVYWYQQSLDQGLQFLIQYYNGEERAKGNILERFSAQQFPDLHSELNLSSLELGDSALYFCASSGGYGYTFGSGTRLTVV.

This clonotype was counted at least ten times. V and J are TRBV3-1 and TRBJ2-7; the D is unclear. The germline V gene has CDR1 LGHDT and CDR2 YNNKEL (reference sequence). The CDR3 runs to 14 residues. Trimming pared 4 bases from V and 4 bases from J, leaving 14 bases between. The CDR3 loop reads CASSPSARKYEQYF. The CDR3, as DNA: TGTGCCAGCAGCCCTTCGGCAAGAAAATACGAGCAGTACTTC.

This clonotype was counted ten times or more. For the CDR3, the DNA is TGCGCCAGCAGCCCATTAGCGGTTCTGCGAGAGACCCAGTACTTC. Its translation is CASSPLAVLRETQYF. V usage is TRBV4-1 and J usage is TRBJ2-5, with D perhaps matching TRBD2 (6 bases). Trimming took off 4 bases at V and 4 bases at J, with 16 bases between the two ends. The CDR3 runs 15 residues. Germline lookup yields CDR1 MGHRA and CDR2 YSYEKL.

The rearrangement joins TRBV6-5 to TRBJ1-5; no firm D call. Germline V CDR1 and CDR2: MNHEY, SVGAGI. CDR3 size: 12 residues. Deletions cut 8 bases from V and 6 bases from J, with 11 bases between. The CDR3 nucleotides are TGTGCCAGCTCTCGCTCGAGTCAGCCCCAGCATTTT. This gives the protein CASSRSSQPQHF.

The V call is TRBV10-2, the J call TRBJ1-1; D gene unclear. Trimming removed 0 bases at V and 5 bases at J, with 13 bases between. The CDR3 spans 15 residues. Germline-derived CDR1 and CDR2 are WSHSY and SAAADI. CDR3 bases: TGCGCCAGCAGTGAGTCGATACTAGCGGGAACTGAAGCTTTCTTT. Translating it yields CASSESILAGTEAFF.

This rearrangement joins TRBV6-4 to TRBJ2-7; D is ambiguous. CDR1 and CDR2 from the germline V gene are MRHNA and SNTAGT. V dropped 2 bases and J dropped 9 bases, with 5 bases sitting between them. There are 10 residues in the CDR3. The CDR3 sequence: CASSDPGQYF. In DNA form, the CDR3 reads TGTGCCAGCAGTGACCCAGGGCAGTACTTC.

V usage is TRBV6-6 and J usage is TRBJ2-7; the D gene is possibly TRBD1 (5 bases). The V end lost 11 bases, the J end lost 3 bases, and 20 bases lay between the germline ends. Germline values: CDR1 MNHNY, CDR2 SVGAGI (reference sequence). This CDR3 is built from 14 residues. The chain's CDR3 is CAGATAGLGYEQYF. In DNA form, the CDR3 reads TGTGCCGGCGCAACGGCAGGGTTAGGCTACGAGCAGTACTTC.

The chain recombines TRBV7-9 with TRBJ2-2; TRBD1 matches at 8 bases. This CDR3 spans 15 amino acids. Germline loops: CDR1 SEHNR, CDR2 FQNEAQ (reference sequence). The V and J ends lost 5 bases and 3 bases, in that order; junction bases with no gene match: 5. The DNA for the CDR3 is TGTGCCAGCAGCGTAGGACAGGGACACACCGGGGAGCTGTTTTTT. Protein: CASSVGQGHTGELFF.

This clonotype was recorded at least ten times. A much larger clone lies one base from this, so it may be a read error. The V call is TRBV3-1, the J call TRBJ2-7, with D uncertain. CDR1 and CDR2 from the germline V gene are LGHDT and YNNKEL (reference sequence). CDR3 length: 12 residues. V lost 4 bases to trimming and J lost 2 bases, with 6 bases between them. CDR3 coding DNA: TGTGCCAGCAGCCGAACCGCCTACGAGCAGTACTTC. This encodes CASSRTAYEQYF.

Ten or more counts support this clonotype. The rearrangement links TRBV2 to TRBJ1-1; tentative D call: TRBD1 (5 bases). CDR1 is SNHLY and CDR2 is FYNNEI in the germline V gene. CDR3 size: 13 residues. V was cut by 6 bases and J by 0 bases, with 8 bases left in between. The CDR3, as DNA: TGTGCCAGCAGCAGGGATTTGAACACTGAAGCTTTCTTT. It is translated as CASSRDLNTEAFF.

The chain recombines TRBV6-1 with TRBJ1-6; D gene unclear. Germline values: CDR1 MNHNS, CDR2 SASEGT. The CDR3 spans 13 residues. V gave up 2 bases and J gave up 7 bases, with 6 bases separating them. This chain's CDR3 is CASSESENSPLHF. In nucleotides, the CDR3 is TGTGCCAGCAGTGAAAGCGAGAATTCACCCCTCCACTTT.

This clonotype is labeled as medium-sized. The chain combines TRBV19 with TRBJ1-5; possibly TRBD1 for D (6 bases). CDR3 length: 15 amino acids. Per the germline V gene, CDR1 is LNHDA and CDR2 is SQIVND (reference sequence). V was shortened by 4 bases and J by 4 bases, with 14 bases between the two germline ends. CDR3 region: CASSSLGTKNQPQHF. In DNA, the CDR3 is TGTGCCAGTAGTAGCCTCGGGACAAAGAATCAGCCCCAGCATTTT.

At least ten counts were recorded for this clonotype. The CDR3 loop reads CASSDVAPGSPLHF. The CDR3 DNA is TGTGCCAGCAGTGATGTGGCCCCGGGCTCACCCCTCCACTTT. This chain joins TRBV2 and TRBJ1-6; D gene ambiguous. The CDR3 is made up of 14 amino acids. The V and J ends lost 3 bases and 10 bases respectively, with 13 bases between them. CDR1 is SNHLY, CDR2 FYNNEI, per germline.

This chain joins TRBV12-3 or TRBV12-4 and TRBJ2-1, with 11 bases identical to TRBD1. The CDR3 totals 17 residues. V shed 0 bases, J shed 5 bases, and the junction held 6 bases outside the gene matches. CDR3 residues: CASSLAFGQGAHNEQFF. For the CDR3, the DNA is TGTGCCAGCAGTTTAGCGTTTGGACAGGGGGCCCACAATGAGCAGTTCTTC.

This chain uses TRBV2 with TRBJ2-5; 9 bases are shared with TRBD1. Germline V gene data show CDR1 as SNHLY and CDR2 as FYNNEI. The CDR3 is 16 amino acids. V shed 3 bases and J 5 bases; nucleotides not matched to a gene: 10. The CDR3 reads CASSDLYRGLGETQYF. CDR3 sequence (DNA): TGTGCCAGCAGTGATTTATACAGGGGGCTTGGGGAGACCCAGTACTTC.

In this sample, this clonotype turned up many times. This chain uses TRBV28 with TRBJ2-2; 12 bases align to TRBD2. Germline CDR1 MDHEN, CDR2 SYDVKM. V was pared by 6 bases and J by 7 bases, with 15 bases of the junction left unmatched. The CDR3 spans 18 residues. The CDR3: CASRHPKPGLAGLGELFF. DNA of the CDR3: TGTGCCAGCAGGCATCCCAAACCGGGACTAGCGGGCCTCGGGGAGCTGTTTTTT.